One and the same sample provided the 18 T cell receptor beta chains below, sequenced in a study of tumor-infiltrating lymphocytes in primary liver carcinoma (dated by TCRdb to about 2017). Blood RNA was extracted from unsorted whole blood with TRIzol reagent; germline DNA came from the DNeasy Blood & Tissue kit. TCRdb records Illumina HiSeq 2500 as the sequencer. Using a constant-region primer and ProtoScript II reverse transcriptase, TCRbeta-specific cDNA was reverse-transcribed from approximately 0.5 ug total RNA. The TCRbeta libraries were prepared through three rounds of nested multiplex PCR following a slightly modified ARM-PCR procedure. Each of the first two PCR rounds ran for approximately 10 cycles and used multiplex TRBV1-TRBV30 forward primers together with a Cbeta reverse primer. The public reads were run again by TCRdb, first through fastp at Q25 and then through MiXCR, and only productive beta chains were kept. Merged by CDR3 protein, the rows form single entries marked with the most common genes and DNA. The sample includes 320,000 or so distinct CDR3 sequences, with 55% to 65% observed a single time. Jointly, the top ten make up 9% of the sample.

The sequenced sample was peripheral blood. Source of these receptors: a man between 40 and 49 years old with primary liver carcinoma and hepatitis B virus infection.

The CDR3 DNA sequence: TGCAGTGCCCCCAGGGGGCCTTACAATGAGCAGTTCTTC. Residues: CSAPRGPYNEQFF. The rearrangement uses TRBV20-1 and TRBJ2-1; 8 bases are a match to TRBD1. V lost 6 bases and J lost 4; bases outside the gene matches: 5. The CDR3 is 13 amino acids. CDR1 is DFQATT and CDR2 is SNEGSKA in the germline V gene (reference sequence).

This chain links TRBV21-1 with TRBJ1-6; the listed D gene, TRBD1, was not tested against the DNA. TRBV21-1 is a pseudogene locus. This CDR3 has 14 amino acids. Here the CDR3 reads CASSTGQGEGPLHF. The DNA of the CDR3 is TGTGCCAGCAGCACAGGACAGGGGGAGGGCCCCCTCCACTTT.

In regard to this clonotype: A read error may account for a junction end that differs from germline. The gene calls are TRBV5-1 and TRBJ2-1, with 7 bases lining up with TRBD2. Germline assignment: CDR1 SGHRS and CDR2 YFSETQ. The length of the CDR3 is 15 residues. CDR3 nucleotides: TGCGCCAGCAGCTCATCCGGGAGGACGGACAATGATCAGTTCTTC. It encodes CASSSSGRTDNDQFF.

This clonotype showed up many times. This rearrangement joins TRBV4-2 to TRBJ1-4; D call uncertain. Germline assignment: CDR1 LGHNA and CDR2 YNFKEQ. Trimming left V 1 base short and J 0 bases short, with 6 bases between. This CDR3 has 15 residues. The CDR3 sequence: CASSQGTATNEKLFF. The CDR3 nucleotides read TGTGCCAGCAGCCAAGGCACAGCAACTAATGAAAAACTGTTTTTT.

This clonotype was detected only once. Its ends do not fully match the called genes, so a read error is possible. The chain uses TRBV5-6 and TRBJ2-3; D may be TRBD1 or TRBD2 (6 bases each). CDR1 and CDR2 (germline): SGHDT, YYEEEE. The CDR3 sequence is 14 residues long. CDR3 in DNA: TGTGCCAACAGCTTTGGAGGGGGGACAGATACGCAGTATTTT. Its translation is CANSFGGGTDTQYF.

The chain recombines TRBV19 with TRBJ2-1, with TRBD2 matching 9 bases. This CDR3 is 15 amino acids long. CDR1 is LNHDA, CDR2 SQIVND, per germline (reference sequence). J was trimmed by 9 bases and V by 7 bases; bases with no gene match: 13. The CDR3 loop is CASTPQASGMIEQFF. The CDR3 DNA sequence: TGTGCCAGTACCCCCCAAGCTAGCGGGATGATTGAGCAGTTCTTC.

Concerning this clonotype: Just one base apart from a much larger clone, this may be a read error. The chain combines TRBV12-3 or TRBV12-4 with TRBJ2-3; weak D call: TRBD1 (6 bases). This CDR3 has 12 amino acids. CDR3 protein: CTSRRTVDTQYF. The DNA for the CDR3 is TGTACCAGCCGACGGACAGTGGATACGCAGTATTTT.

This clonotype was found a few times. This chain connects TRBV6-2 or TRBV6-3 to TRBJ2-2; TRBD1 matches at 10 bases. The CDR3 is 13 amino acids. The J segment lost 6 bases and the V segment lost 9 bases, leaving 4 bases of the junction unmatched. Germline V lookup: CDR1 MNHEY, CDR2 SVGEGT. This CDR3 is CARRTGGSGELFF. The CDR3 bases are TGTGCCAGACGGACAGGGGGTTCCGGGGAGCTGTTTTTT.

The chain carries TRBV10-3 and TRBJ2-3; 7 bases fit TRBD2. The CDR3 totals 14 residues. Germline V CDR1 and CDR2: ENHRY, SYGVKD. With V trimmed by 0 bases and J by 7 bases, 4 bases remained unmatched. The CDR3 here is CAISESREFNTQYF. The CDR3 DNA is TGTGCCATCAGTGAGTCGCGGGAGTTTAATACGCAGTATTTT.

For this clonotype: Possible read error: a much larger clone is one base away. The rearrangement joins TRBV6-1 to TRBJ2-5; D perhaps matches TRBD2 (6 bases). V gave up 10 bases and J gave up 5 bases, with 11 bases separating them. The length of the CDR3 is 11 residues. CDR1 and CDR2 (germline): MNHNS, SASEGT. CDR3 region: CATSGWETQYF. CDR3 DNA: TGTGCCACCAGCGGGTGGGAGACCCAGTACTTC.

The V and J genes are TRBV14 and TRBJ1-1, with a tentative D call TRBD1 (6 bases). V dropped 5 bases and J dropped 6 bases, with 19 bases sitting between them. This CDR3 is built from 15 residues. Per germline, CDR1 SGHDN and CDR2 FVKESK. The CDR3 here is CASSVTPGATPEAFF. In DNA form, the CDR3 reads TGTGCCAGCAGCGTCACGCCGGGGGCGACTCCTGAAGCTTTCTTT.

The gene calls are TRBV5-5 and TRBJ1-1; D gene uncertain. The CDR3 covers 13 residues. V was clipped by 0 bases and J by 4 bases, with 7 bases between them. Per germline, CDR1 SGHKS and CDR2 YYEKEE (reference sequence). The CDR3 region has the DNA TGTGCCAGCAGCTTGGACACGCCCACTGAAGCTTTCTTT. Amino acid sequence: CASSLDTPTEAFF.

On this clonotype: Possible read error: a much larger clone is one base away. The rearrangement uses TRBV12-3 or TRBV12-4 and TRBJ1-4; D ambiguous. The CDR3 consists of 15 residues. In nucleotides, the CDR3 is TGTACCAGCAGTTTATCGGCTGCAACTAATGAAAAACTGTTTTTT. It specifies CTSSLSAATNEKLFF.

This clonotype came up many times. The rearrangement uses TRBV6-5 and TRBJ2-7; D is perhaps TRBD1 (5 bases). Germline values: CDR1 MNHEY, CDR2 SVGAGI. Trimming removed 1 base at V and 2 bases at J, with 12 bases between. CDR3 length equals 15 residues. CDR3 sequence (DNA): TGTGCCAGCAGTTACTTGACAGCCGGAGCCTACGAGCAGTACTTC. Protein: CASSYLTAGAYEQYF.

This clonotype appeared many times. The genes are TRBV6-6 and TRBJ1-1; TRBD1 matches at 9 bases. There are 15 residues in the CDR3. CDR1 is MNHNY and CDR2 is SVGAGI in the germline V gene (reference sequence). V lost 4 bases and J lost 3; bases outside the gene matches: 6. CDR3 bases: TGTGCCAGCAGTTCATTCGGACAGGGGTACACTGAAGCTTTCTTT. The encoded protein is CASSSFGQGYTEAFF.

Details on this clonotype: This may stem from a read error, because a much larger clone lies one nucleotide away. The V and J genes are TRBV4-1 and TRBJ2-3; 8 nucleotides line up with TRBD2. Per the germline V gene, CDR1 is MGHRA and CDR2 is YSYEKL. CDR3 size: 17 residues. The CDR3 here is CTSSQGAGTSRTDTQYF. The CDR3 nucleotides are TGCACCAGCAGCCAAGGAGCCGGGACTAGTCGCACAGATACGCAGTATTTT.

For this clonotype: This sequence may be a read error, since a much larger clone differs from it by one base. V and J are TRBV12-5 and TRBJ2-2; TRBD2 matches 8 bases. The length of the CDR3 is 14 residues. Per germline, CDR1 LGHNT and CDR2 FRNRAP. Germline trimming cut 7 bases from V and 8 bases from J; bases unmatched to any gene: 9. DNA for the CDR3: TGTGCTAGTGACAAAACTAGCGGCGCGGGGGAGCTGTTTTTT. This codes for CASDKTSGAGELFF.

About this clonotype: One base away lies a much larger clone, so this may be a sequencing read error. The chain recombines TRBV12-3 or TRBV12-4 with TRBJ2-5; possibly TRBD1 for D (6 bases). The CDR3 runs 13 residues. Deletions cut 6 bases from V and 4 bases from J, with 12 bases between. The CDR3 DNA sequence: TGTGCCAGCAGCTTGACCAGGGGAGAGACCCAGTACTTC. Translation: CASSLTRGETQYF.